This TCR beta chain was recorded in a study of T-cell memory formation after mild COVID-19. General study points: CD4+ contracting clones lay mainly in CM and EM, CD8+ ones in EMRA. The SARS-CoV-2 specificity of second-wave clones reaching peak at day 37 remained unverified.

The CDR3 loop spans 15 amino acids. Germline CDR1 is GTSNPN and CDR2 is SVGIG (reference sequence). Germline trimming cut 5 bases from V and 1 base from J; bases unmatched to any gene: 2. TCRdb itself ran the 5' RACE reads through MiXCR, one entry per CDR3 protein. The sample shows 260,000 or so distinct CDR3 sequences, 16% of them seen only once. To note about this clonotype: The antigen is unknown.

The rearrangement joins TRBV30 to TRBJ1-6; 10 nucleotides align to TRBD1. This receptor was identified in a man aged 18 to 29 who had mild COVID-19 (a few samples of this study predate the infection). Cell type and time point are not known. Material for sequencing was PBMCs or a T cell subset sorted from them (not recorded which). The CDR3 coding sequence is TGTGCCTGGGGGACAGGGGTGTCCTATAATTCACCCCTCCACTTT. Amino acid sequence: CAWGTGVSYNSPLHF.